The clone carrying this T cell receptor (beta chain) was observed at least ten times. Its antigen remains unidentified. This entry belongs to a study of T cells in Graves' hyperthyroidism and ophthalmopathy. The V end lost 6 bases, the J end lost 2 bases, and 13 bases lay between the germline ends. The CDR3 is made up of 14 amino acids. CDR1 is SNHLY, CDR2 FYNNEI, per germline. Study conclusions and caveats: Separating ophthalmopathy from stable hyperthyroidism was achieved by a 13 V-J model.

What was amplified from RNA transcripts were TCR beta CDR3 regions. In the first-round RT-PCR of the TCR CDR3, the HTBI primer set was used. TCRdb itself ran the multiplex PCR reads through MiXCR, one entry per CDR3 protein. The table includes 100,000 to 140,000 distinct CDR3 sequences, roughly 15% detected once. The chain joins TRBV2 to TRBJ2-5, with a possible D match to TRBD1 (6 bases). Sequencing input: blood. The source of this sequence is a woman aged 45-65 years with Graves' hyperthyroidism. For the CDR3, the DNA is TGTGCCAGCAGGTGGGGGCAGGTTCAAGAGACCCAGTACTTC. It codes for CASRWGQVQETQYF.